This record looks at one T cell receptor beta chain sequence and its context. Sequencing templates came from extracted RNA that was reverse transcribed into cDNA. Libraries were prepared by immunoSEQ multiplex PCR; TCRdb keeps only in-frame clonotypes and omits some of them. The table has about 200,000 clones, 35% to 40% seen once; the top ten hold roughly 0.5%. The data stem from a study of CD8+ T cells in alopecia areata. Treatment meaning: oral pan-JAK inhibitor, 5-10 mg twice daily. Germline V gives CDR1 GTSNPN, CDR2 SVGIG (reference sequence). V was trimmed by 4 bases and J by 3 bases, leaving 16 bases between them. This CDR3 has 14 residues.

V is TRBV30 and J is TRBJ2-7, with unresolved D. This receptor was identified in a human donor with alopecia areata. The source material was CD4+ T cells sorted from blood, sampled at approximately week 30, from a patient treated with tofacitinib. As DNA, the CDR3 is TGTGCCTGGAACCCGGACCTAAGCTACTACGAGCAGTACTTC. This gives the protein CAWNPDLSYYEQYF.